The 4 T cell receptor beta chains below come from one sample, sequenced in a study of blood T cell repertoires in COVID-19. Clones were sequenced by immunoSEQ multiplex PCR, and TCRdb holds only the in-frame ones, with some missing. The data hold roughly 100,000 clones, with around nine tenths observed a single time. Sequenced sample: peripheral blood. All receptors derive from a man in his fifties or sixties in a cohort sampled during active COVID-19.

The chain uses TRBV28 and TRBJ2-1; possible D gene TRBD2, 5 bases. Germline loops: CDR1 MDHEN, CDR2 SYDVKM. This CDR3 contains 13 residues. V lost 5 bases, J lost 8 bases, and 13 bases lay in between. As DNA, the CDR3 is TGTGCCAGCAGTCGGAGGCCGCGAGATGAGCAGTTCTTC. This codes for CASSRRPRDEQFF.

This chain connects TRBV11-3 to TRBJ1-4; D not resolved. The germline gives CDR1 SGHNT, CDR2 YENEEA. CDR3 size: 15 residues. V lost 4 bases to trimming and J lost 8 bases, with 17 bases between them. CDR3 sequence (DNA): TGTGCCAGCAGCTATTCCGTTGTGGCGGTGGAAAAACTGTTTTTT. This codes for CASSYSVVAVEKLFF.

This rearrangement joins TRBV6-6 to TRBJ2-1, with D perhaps TRBD2 (5 bases). V was pared by 5 bases and J by 5 bases, with 16 bases between. CDR3 size: 15 residues. Germline V gene lookup returns CDR1 MNHNY and CDR2 SVGAGI (reference sequence). For the CDR3, the DNA is TGTGCCAGCAGTCTTCCCCCGGGGAACAACAATGAGCAGTTCTTC. Amino acids: CASSLPPGNNNEQFF.

The rearrangement joins TRBV24-1 to TRBJ1-2; maybe TRBD1 (5 bases). Trimming shortened V by 3 bases and J by 4 bases, and 11 bases separated the two germline ends. The CDR3 is 14 residues long. CDR1 is KGHDR and CDR2 is SFDVKD in the germline V gene. This CDR3 is CATSDPDRFYGYTF. The CDR3 region has the DNA TGTGCCACCAGTGATCCAGACAGATTCTATGGCTACACCTTC.